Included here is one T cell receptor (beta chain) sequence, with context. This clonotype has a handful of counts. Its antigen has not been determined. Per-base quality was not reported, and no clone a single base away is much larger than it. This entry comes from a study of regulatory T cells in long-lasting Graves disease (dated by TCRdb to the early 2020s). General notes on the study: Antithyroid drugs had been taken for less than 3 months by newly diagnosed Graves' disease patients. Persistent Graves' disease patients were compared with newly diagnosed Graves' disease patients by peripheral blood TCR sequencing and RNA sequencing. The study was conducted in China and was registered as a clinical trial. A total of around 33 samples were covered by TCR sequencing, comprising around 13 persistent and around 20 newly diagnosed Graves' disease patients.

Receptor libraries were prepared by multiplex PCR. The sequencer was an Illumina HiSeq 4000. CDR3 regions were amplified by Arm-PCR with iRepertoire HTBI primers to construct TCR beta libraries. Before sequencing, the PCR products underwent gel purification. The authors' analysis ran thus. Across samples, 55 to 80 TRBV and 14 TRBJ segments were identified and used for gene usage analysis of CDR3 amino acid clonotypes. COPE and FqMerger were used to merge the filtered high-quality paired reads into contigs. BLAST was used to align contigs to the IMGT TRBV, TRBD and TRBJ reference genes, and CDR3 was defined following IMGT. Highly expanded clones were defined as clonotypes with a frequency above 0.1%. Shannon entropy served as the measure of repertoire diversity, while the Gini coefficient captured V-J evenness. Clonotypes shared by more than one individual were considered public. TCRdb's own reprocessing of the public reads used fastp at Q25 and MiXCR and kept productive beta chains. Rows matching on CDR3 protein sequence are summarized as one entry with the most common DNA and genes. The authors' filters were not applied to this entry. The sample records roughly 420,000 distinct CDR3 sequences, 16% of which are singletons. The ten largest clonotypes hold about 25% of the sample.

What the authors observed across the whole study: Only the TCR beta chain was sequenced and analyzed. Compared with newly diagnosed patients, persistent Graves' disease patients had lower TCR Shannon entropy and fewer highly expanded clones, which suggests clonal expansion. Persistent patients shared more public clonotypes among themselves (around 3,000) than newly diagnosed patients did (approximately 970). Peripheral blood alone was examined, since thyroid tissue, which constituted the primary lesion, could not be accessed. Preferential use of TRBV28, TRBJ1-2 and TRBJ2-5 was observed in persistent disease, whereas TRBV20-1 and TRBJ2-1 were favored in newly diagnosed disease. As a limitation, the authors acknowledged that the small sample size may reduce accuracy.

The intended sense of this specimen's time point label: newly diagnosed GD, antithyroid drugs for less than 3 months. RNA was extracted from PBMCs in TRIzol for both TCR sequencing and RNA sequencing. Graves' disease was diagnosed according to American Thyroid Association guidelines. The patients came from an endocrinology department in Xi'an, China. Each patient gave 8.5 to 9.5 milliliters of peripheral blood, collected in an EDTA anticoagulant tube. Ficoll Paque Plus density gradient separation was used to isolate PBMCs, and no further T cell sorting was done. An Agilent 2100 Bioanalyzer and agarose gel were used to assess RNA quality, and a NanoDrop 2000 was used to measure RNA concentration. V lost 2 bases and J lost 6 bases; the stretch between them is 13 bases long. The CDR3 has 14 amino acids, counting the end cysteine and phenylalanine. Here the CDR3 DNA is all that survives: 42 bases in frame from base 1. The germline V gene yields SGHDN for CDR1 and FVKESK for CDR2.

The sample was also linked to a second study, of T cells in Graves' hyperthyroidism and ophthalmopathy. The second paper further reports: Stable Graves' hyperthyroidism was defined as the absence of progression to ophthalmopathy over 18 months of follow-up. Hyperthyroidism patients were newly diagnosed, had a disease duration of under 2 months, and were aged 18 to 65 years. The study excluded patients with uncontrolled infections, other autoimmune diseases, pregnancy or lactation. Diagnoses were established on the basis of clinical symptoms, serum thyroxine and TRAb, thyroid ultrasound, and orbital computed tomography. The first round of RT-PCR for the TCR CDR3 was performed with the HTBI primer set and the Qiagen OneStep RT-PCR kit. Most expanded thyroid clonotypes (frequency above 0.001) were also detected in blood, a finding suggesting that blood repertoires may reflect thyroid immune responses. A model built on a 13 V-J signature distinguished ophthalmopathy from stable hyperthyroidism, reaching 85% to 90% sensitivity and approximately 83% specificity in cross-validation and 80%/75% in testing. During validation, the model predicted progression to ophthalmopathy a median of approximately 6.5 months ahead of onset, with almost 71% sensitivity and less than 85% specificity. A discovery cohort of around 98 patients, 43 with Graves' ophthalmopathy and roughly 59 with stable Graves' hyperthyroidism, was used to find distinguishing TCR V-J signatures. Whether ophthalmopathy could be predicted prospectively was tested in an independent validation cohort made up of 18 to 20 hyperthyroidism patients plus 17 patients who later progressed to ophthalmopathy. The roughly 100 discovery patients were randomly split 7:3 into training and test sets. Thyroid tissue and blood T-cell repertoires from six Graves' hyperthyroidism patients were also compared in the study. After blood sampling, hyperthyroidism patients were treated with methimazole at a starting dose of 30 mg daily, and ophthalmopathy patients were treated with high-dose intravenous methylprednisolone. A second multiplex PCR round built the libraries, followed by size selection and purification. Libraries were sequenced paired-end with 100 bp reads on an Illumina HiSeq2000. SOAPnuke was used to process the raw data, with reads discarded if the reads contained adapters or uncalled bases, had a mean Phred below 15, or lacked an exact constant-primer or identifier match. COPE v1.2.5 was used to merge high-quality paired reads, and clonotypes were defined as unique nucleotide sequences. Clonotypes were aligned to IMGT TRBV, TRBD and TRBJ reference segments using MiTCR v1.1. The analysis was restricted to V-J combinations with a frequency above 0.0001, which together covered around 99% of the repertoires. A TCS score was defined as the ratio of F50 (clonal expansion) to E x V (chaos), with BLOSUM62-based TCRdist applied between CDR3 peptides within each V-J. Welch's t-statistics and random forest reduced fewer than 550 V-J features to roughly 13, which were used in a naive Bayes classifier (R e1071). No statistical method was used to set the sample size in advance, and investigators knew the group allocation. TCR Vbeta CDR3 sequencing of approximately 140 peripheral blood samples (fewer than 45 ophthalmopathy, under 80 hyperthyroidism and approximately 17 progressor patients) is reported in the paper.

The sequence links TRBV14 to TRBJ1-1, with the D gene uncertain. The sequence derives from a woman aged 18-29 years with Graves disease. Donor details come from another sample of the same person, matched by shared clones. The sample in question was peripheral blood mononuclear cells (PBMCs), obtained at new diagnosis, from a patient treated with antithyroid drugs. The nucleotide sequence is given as TGTGCCAGCAGCCAACTTTACAGCAGTGCTGAAGCTTTCTTT. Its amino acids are CASSQLYSSAEAFF.